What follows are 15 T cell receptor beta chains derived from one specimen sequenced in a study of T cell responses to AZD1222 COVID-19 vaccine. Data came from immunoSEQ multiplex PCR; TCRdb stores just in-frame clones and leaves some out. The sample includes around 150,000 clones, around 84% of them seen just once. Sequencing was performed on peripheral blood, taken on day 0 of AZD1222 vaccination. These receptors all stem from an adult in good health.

The CDR3 region has the DNA TGCGCCAGCAGACTAAGGACTAGAACCTACGAGCAGTACTTC. It is translated as CASRLRTRTYEQYF. V is TRBV4-1 and J is TRBJ2-7; 7 bases line up with TRBD2. The CDR3 extends over 14 amino acids. Unmatched junction bases numbered 7, after V lost 6 bases and J lost 2 bases. In germline, CDR1 is MGHRA, CDR2 YSYEKL.

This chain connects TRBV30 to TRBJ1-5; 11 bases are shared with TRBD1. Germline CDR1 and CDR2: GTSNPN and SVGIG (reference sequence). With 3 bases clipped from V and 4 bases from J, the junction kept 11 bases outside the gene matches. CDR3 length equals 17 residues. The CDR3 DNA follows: TGTGCCTGGAGGCGCGGACAGGGGGCGACGATTAATCAGCCCCAGCATTTT. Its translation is CAWRRGQGATINQPQHF.

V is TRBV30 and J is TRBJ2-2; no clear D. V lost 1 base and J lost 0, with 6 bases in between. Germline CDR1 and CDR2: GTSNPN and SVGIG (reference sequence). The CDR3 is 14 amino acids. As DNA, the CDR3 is TGTGCCTGGAGTGGGCAGGCGAACACCGGGGAGCTGTTTTTT. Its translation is CAWSGQANTGELFF. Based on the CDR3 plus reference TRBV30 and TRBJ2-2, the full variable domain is SQTIHQWPATLVQPVGSPLSLECTVEGTSNPNLYWYRQAAGRGLQLLFYSVGIGQISSEVPQNLSASRPQDRQFILSSKKLLLSDSGFYLCAWSGQANTGELFFGEGSRLTVL.

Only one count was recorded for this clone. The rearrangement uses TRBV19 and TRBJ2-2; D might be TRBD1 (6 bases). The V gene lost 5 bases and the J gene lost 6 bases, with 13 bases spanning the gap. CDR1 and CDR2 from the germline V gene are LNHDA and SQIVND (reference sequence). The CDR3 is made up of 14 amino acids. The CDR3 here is CASSSDGQSGELFF. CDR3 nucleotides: TGTGCCAGTAGTTCCGATGGACAGTCCGGGGAGCTGTTTTTT.

DNA for the CDR3: TGTGCCAGCAGCCTCAGAAAACTACAGAACAATGAGCAGTTCTTC. Its translation: CASSLRKLQNNEQFF. The chain is built from TRBV2 and TRBJ2-1; D call uncertain. Trimming removed 6 bases at V and 5 bases at J, with 17 bases between. Germline V gene data show CDR1 as SNHLY and CDR2 as FYNNEI. The CDR3 is 15 residues long.

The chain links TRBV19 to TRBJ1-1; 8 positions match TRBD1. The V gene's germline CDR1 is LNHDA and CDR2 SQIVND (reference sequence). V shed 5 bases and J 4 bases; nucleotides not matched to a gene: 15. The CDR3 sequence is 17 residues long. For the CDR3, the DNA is TGTGCCAGTAGTTTGGACAGGGTTGGGGTTTGGAGCACTGAAGCTTTCTTT. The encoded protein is CASSLDRVGVWSTEAFF.

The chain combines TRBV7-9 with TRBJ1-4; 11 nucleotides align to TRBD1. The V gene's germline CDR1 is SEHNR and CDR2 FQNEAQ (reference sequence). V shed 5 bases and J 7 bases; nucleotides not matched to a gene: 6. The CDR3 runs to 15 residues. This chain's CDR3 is CASSKDRGRGEKLFF. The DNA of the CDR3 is TGTGCCAGCAGCAAGGACAGGGGGCGGGGTGAAAAACTGTTTTTT.

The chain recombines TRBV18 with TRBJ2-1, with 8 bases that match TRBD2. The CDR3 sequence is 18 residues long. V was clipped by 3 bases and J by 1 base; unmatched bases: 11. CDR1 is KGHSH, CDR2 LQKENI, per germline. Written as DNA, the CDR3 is TGTGCCAGCTCACCGACGCGCCCCGGGGGGGATTCCTACAATGAGCAGTTCTTC. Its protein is CASSPTRPGGDSYNEQFF.

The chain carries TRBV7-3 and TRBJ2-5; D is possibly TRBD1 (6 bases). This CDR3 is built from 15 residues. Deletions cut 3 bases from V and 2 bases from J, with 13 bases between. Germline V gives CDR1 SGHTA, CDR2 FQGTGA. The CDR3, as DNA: TGTGCCAGCAGCTTGACCGGACAGCATCAAGAGACCCAGTACTTC. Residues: CASSLTGQHQETQYF.

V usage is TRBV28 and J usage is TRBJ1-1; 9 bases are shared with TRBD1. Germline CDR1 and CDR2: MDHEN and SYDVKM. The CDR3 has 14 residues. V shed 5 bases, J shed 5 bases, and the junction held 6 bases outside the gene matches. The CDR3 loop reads CASSPTGGRTEAFF. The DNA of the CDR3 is TGTGCCAGCAGTCCAACAGGGGGCCGGACTGAAGCTTTCTTT.

CDR3 coding DNA: TGTGCCAGCCGCGGCCCTTCAACTAATGAAAAACTGTTTTTT. Amino acids: CASRGPSTNEKLFF. The chain carries TRBV28 and TRBJ1-4; D gene unclear. Trimming stripped 8 bases from V and 0 bases from J, with 10 bases between. Germline V gene data show CDR1 as MDHEN and CDR2 as SYDVKM. CDR3 length equals 14 residues.

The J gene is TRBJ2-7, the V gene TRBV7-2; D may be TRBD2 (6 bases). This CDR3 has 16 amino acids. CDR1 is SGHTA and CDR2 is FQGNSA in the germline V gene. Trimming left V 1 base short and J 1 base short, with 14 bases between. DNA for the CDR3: TGTGCCAGCAGCTTAGGGGAGCGACTAGTGTCCTACGAGCAGTACTTC. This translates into CASSLGERLVSYEQYF.

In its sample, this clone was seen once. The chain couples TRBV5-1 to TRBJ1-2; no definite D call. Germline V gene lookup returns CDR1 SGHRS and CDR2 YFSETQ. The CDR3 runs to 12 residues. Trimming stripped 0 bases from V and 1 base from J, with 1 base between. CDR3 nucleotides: TGCGCCAGCAGCTTGGGTAACTATGGCTACACCTTC. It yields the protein CASSLGNYGYTF.

The CDR3 sequence is CASSELVQGGNYGYTF. CDR3 DNA: TGTGCCAGCAGTGAGTTAGTCCAGGGTGGGAACTATGGCTACACCTTC. The chain is built from TRBV2 and TRBJ1-2, with a weak D call TRBD1 (5 bases). The CDR3 is made up of 16 amino acids. Trimming cost V 3 bases and J 2 bases, with 16 bases left between them. Germline CDR1 and CDR2: SNHLY and FYNNEI.

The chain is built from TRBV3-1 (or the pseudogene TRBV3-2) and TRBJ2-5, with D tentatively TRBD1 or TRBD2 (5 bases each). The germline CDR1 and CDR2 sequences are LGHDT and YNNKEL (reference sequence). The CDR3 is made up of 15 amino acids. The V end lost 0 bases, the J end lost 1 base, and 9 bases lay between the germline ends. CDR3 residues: CASSQEMGTQETQYF. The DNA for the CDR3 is TGTGCCAGCAGCCAAGAAATGGGGACCCAAGAGACCCAGTACTTC.